The clone carrying this T cell receptor beta chain was counted between two and nine times. These data are taken from a study of identifying expanded T cells in peripheral blood. No infections or other immune events were documented during collection. TCRdb keeps only in-frame clones here, not all; method: immunoSEQ multiplex PCR. The sample gives some 95,000 clones, 75% to 90% of which show up once; around 5.6% is in the top ten. Deletions cut 3 bases from V and 7 bases from J, with 18 bases between. There are 14 residues in the CDR3. CDR1 SQVTM and CDR2 ANQGSEA come from the germline V gene. Sequenced material: blood. The V call is TRBV29-1, the J call TRBJ1-2; no reliable D call. This clonotype was sampled from a person aged 18 to 70 in good health. The CDR3 sequence is CSVESGLGRVGYTF. DNA for the CDR3: TGCAGCGTTGAGTCGGGCCTGGGAAGGGTTGGCTACACCTTC. The whole variable domain, filled in from reference TRBV29-1 and TRBJ1-2, reads SAVISQKPSRDICQRGTSLTIQCQVDSQVTMMFWYRQQPGQSLTLIATANQGSEATYESGFVIDKFPISRPNLTFSTLTVSNMSPEDSSIYLCSVESGLGRVGYTFGSGTRLTVV.